These T cell receptor beta chains were read from a single sample in a study of cytomegalovirus exposure and HLA in healthy donors. The repertoire was sequenced with immunoSEQ multiplex PCR; TCRdb's copy has only in-frame clones and lacks some. The sample carries some 90,000 clones, approximately 88% recorded once. The sequenced sample was PBMCs. The receptors shown here come from a woman aged 25-40 years in good health and CMV-seronegative. Both conserved end residues are trimmed from each CDR3.

v_gene: TRBV7-9
j_gene: TRBJ2-3
CDR3aa: ASSLASGGVRSTDTQY

v_gene: TRBV6-1
j_gene: TRBJ2-7
CDR3aa: ASSPLSGTGDEQY

v_gene: TRBV2
j_gene: TRBJ2-2
CDR3aa: ASSDGQGAPGELF

v_gene: TRBV27
j_gene: TRBJ2-7
CDR3aa: ASRASSRVEQY

v_gene: TRBV19
j_gene: TRBJ1-2
CDR3aa: ASTNRGDGYT

v_gene: TRBV2
j_gene: TRBJ2-2
CDR3aa: ASSDPSAGELF

v_gene: TRBV5-1
j_gene: TRBJ1-6
CDR3aa: ASSLEQVYNSPLH

v_gene: TRBV23-1
j_gene: TRBJ1-1
CDR3aa: ASSQSRTEAF

v_gene: TRBV27
j_gene: TRBJ1-1
CDR3aa: ASSLLHSDRGTGTEAF

v_gene: TRBV4-2
j_gene: TRBJ2-7
CDR3aa: ASSQDTGSLRDYEQY

v_gene: TRBV5-6
j_gene: TRBJ2-7
CDR3aa: ASSFRTGSNYEQY

v_gene: TRBV7-2
j_gene: TRBJ2-1
CDR3aa: ASSPTRGLAVFSYNEQF

v_gene: TRBV10-2
j_gene: TRBJ1-4
CDR3aa: ASSERTGTEKLF

v_gene: TRBV27
j_gene: TRBJ2-5
CDR3aa: ASYARGTPAGRAETQY

v_gene: TRBV10-3
j_gene: TRBJ2-1
CDR3aa: AISALAGGNEQF

v_gene: TRBV6-1
j_gene: TRBJ1-1
CDR3aa: ASSINTQGTAF

v_gene: TRBV29-1
j_gene: TRBJ1-5
CDR3aa: SVGQGLGQPQH

v_gene: TRBV11-2
j_gene: TRBJ2-7
CDR3aa: ASSLGQGPYEQY

v_gene: TRBV18
j_gene: TRBJ2-2
CDR3aa: ASSPPGAFWAGELF

v_gene: TRBV18
j_gene: TRBJ2-7
CDR3aa: ASSLAPAYEQY

v_gene: TRBV6-5
j_gene: TRBJ1-5
CDR3aa: ASSPQGLHQPQH

v_gene: TRBV6-1
j_gene: TRBJ1-3
CDR3aa: ASTTARVPGNTIY

v_gene: TRBV7-2
j_gene: TRBJ2-3
CDR3aa: ASSLDRTDTQY

v_gene: TRBV2
j_gene: TRBJ2-1
CDR3aa: ARSDRAYNEQF

v_gene: TRBV19
j_gene: TRBJ2-5
CDR3aa: ATSDRAQETQY

v_gene: TRBV7-9
j_gene: TRBJ2-7
CDR3aa: ASSLKGRGTYEQY

v_gene: TRBV7-9
j_gene: TRBJ1-5
CDR3aa: ASSLLADQPQH

v_gene: TRBV6-6
j_gene: TRBJ1-4
CDR3aa: ASRGGDGANEKLF

v_gene: TRBV29-1
j_gene: TRBJ1-1
CDR3aa: SVLADPRTEAF

v_gene: TRBV4-3
j_gene: TRBJ2-1
CDR3aa: ASSQRGIAGAGQNYNEQF

v_gene: TRBV9
j_gene: TRBJ2-3
CDR3aa: ASGEGGGTDTQY

v_gene: TRBV27
j_gene: TRBJ1-2
CDR3aa: ASSPSPGQGYGYT

v_gene: TRBV29-1
j_gene: TRBJ2-2
CDR3aa: SGTGGLNTGELF

v_gene: TRBV29-1
j_gene: TRBJ2-7
CDR3aa: SVGGQGFYEQY

v_gene: TRBV28
j_gene: TRBJ1-5
CDR3aa: ASSFSGQPQH

v_gene: TRBV19
j_gene: TRBJ2-3
CDR3aa: ASSSNSGGSATQY

v_gene: TRBV7-2
j_gene: TRBJ2-7
CDR3aa: ASSFFDRGLYEQY

v_gene: TRBV5-1
j_gene: TRBJ1-1
CDR3aa: ASSPSTGVRNTEAF

v_gene: TRBV7-3
j_gene: TRBJ2-7
CDR3aa: ASSITSGTEQY

v_gene: TRBV2
j_gene: TRBJ1-1
CDR3aa: ASKGRGDEAF

v_gene: TRBV18
j_gene: TRBJ2-6
CDR3aa: ASSPSRNGANVLT

v_gene: TRBV19
j_gene: TRBJ1-2
CDR3aa: ASSLQGALGYT

v_gene: TRBV9
j_gene: TRBJ2-7
CDR3aa: ASSVEASPYEQY

v_gene: TRBV9
j_gene: TRBJ2-2
CDR3aa: ASSARGRDGELF

v_gene: TRBV29-1
j_gene: TRBJ2-1
CDR3aa: SVGGRRSYNEQF

v_gene: TRBV6-4
j_gene: TRBJ1-2
CDR3aa: ASSAGRGRNYGYT

v_gene: TRBV13
j_gene: TRBJ2-5
CDR3aa: ASKQGLSQETQY

v_gene: TRBV2
j_gene: TRBJ2-1
CDR3aa: ASISGSYNEQF

v_gene: TRBV19
j_gene: TRBJ1-3
CDR3aa: ASMGETGNTIY